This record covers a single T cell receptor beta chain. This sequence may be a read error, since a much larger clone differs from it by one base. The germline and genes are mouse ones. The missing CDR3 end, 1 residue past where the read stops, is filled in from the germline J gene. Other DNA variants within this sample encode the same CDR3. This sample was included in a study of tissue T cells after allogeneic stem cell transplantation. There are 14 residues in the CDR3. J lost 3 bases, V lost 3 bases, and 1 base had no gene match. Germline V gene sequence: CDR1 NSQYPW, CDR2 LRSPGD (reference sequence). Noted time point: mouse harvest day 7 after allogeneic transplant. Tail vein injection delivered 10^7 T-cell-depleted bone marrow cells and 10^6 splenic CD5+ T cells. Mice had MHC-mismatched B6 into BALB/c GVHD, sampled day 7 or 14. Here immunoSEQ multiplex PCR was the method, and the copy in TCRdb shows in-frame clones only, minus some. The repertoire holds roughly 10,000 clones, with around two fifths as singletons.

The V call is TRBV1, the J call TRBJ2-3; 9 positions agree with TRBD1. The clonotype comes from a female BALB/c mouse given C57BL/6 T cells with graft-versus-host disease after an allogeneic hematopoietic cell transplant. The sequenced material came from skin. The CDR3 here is CTCSAGTGAETLYF. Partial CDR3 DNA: TGCACCTGCAGTGCCGGGACAGGGGCAGAAACGCTGTAT.